This entry lists 20 T cell receptor beta chains sequenced from one sample in a study of identical twins. TCRdb reprocessed the 5' RACE reads via MiXCR and lists one record per CDR3 protein. This sample has hundreds of thousands of distinct CDR3 sequences, with 5.5% to 7.5% found just once. Sequences were obtained from naive T cells sorted from blood. All receptors derive from a man aged 18 to 29 in good health.

This clonotype was recorded many times. The chain uses TRBV20-1 and TRBJ2-1; D uncertain. The CDR3 extends over 12 amino acids. Trimming cost V 0 bases and J 7 bases, with 7 bases left between them. Germline CDR1 reads DFQATT; CDR2 reads SNEGSKA (reference sequence). CDR3 sequence: CSARDPVNEQFF. The CDR3, as DNA: TGCAGTGCTAGAGATCCGGTTAATGAGCAGTTCTTC.

In this sample, this clonotype turned up many times. The chain is built from TRBV11-2 and TRBJ2-7, with a tentative D call TRBD1 (5 bases). This CDR3 is 18 amino acids long. Trimming removed 1 base at V and 3 bases at J, with 22 bases between. Germline V CDR1 and CDR2: SGHAT, FQNNGV. This chain's CDR3 is CASSLVGIGGHRGYEQYF. The CDR3 nucleotides read TGTGCCAGCAGCTTAGTCGGAATCGGTGGACATCGTGGCTACGAGCAGTACTTC.

This clonotype was recorded at least ten times. The chain recombines TRBV12-3 or TRBV12-4 with TRBJ1-1, with TRBD1 matching 7 bases. Trimming at V came to 5 bases and at J to 0 bases, leaving 18 bases not matched to a gene. This CDR3 has 19 amino acids. CDR3 protein: CASSPTGTVSGFMNTEAFF. The CDR3 nucleotides are TGTGCCAGCAGTCCGACAGGGACCGTTTCGGGGTTTATGAACACTGAAGCTTTCTTT.

There are many counts of this clonotype. The chain has TRBV28 and TRBJ2-5, with 9 bases identical to TRBD1. V was pared by 5 bases and J by 5 bases, with 15 bases of the junction left unmatched. Germline assignment: CDR1 MDHEN and CDR2 SYDVKM. This CDR3 comprises 17 residues. The DNA for the CDR3 is TGTGCCAGCAGTCTCATAACCAACAGGGGGCGCGGGGAGACCCAGTACTTC. Protein: CASSLITNRGRGETQYF.

This clonotype has at least ten counts. This rearrangement joins TRBV7-9 to TRBJ2-3; D is unresolved. Germline-derived CDR1 and CDR2 are SEHNR and FQNEAQ (reference sequence). Trimming took off 3 bases at V and 4 bases at J, with 5 bases between the two ends. The CDR3 is 12 residues long. CDR3 sequence (DNA): TGTGCCAGCAGCTTCGTTCCAGATACGCAGTATTTT. Amino acid sequence: CASSFVPDTQYF.

The chain joins TRBV20-1 to TRBJ2-1, with D tentatively TRBD1 (5 bases). Looked up from germline, CDR1 is DFQATT and CDR2 is SNEGSKA (reference sequence). V was trimmed by 3 bases and J by 8 bases, leaving 23 bases between them. The CDR3 is made up of 16 amino acids. The CDR3 region has the DNA TGCAGTGCTAGCCGGGTAACGCTAAACATAGGGGATGAGCAGTTCTTC. It translates to CSASRVTLNIGDEQFF.

The genes are TRBV18 and TRBJ1-1, with TRBD1 identical over 7 bases. Looked up from germline, CDR1 is KGHSH and CDR2 is LQKENI. The trim removed 4 bases at V and 4 bases at J, leaving 18 bases unmatched. The CDR3 runs 18 residues. The CDR3 sequence: CASSLQGGHTVRGTEAFF. The CDR3 DNA is TGTGCCAGCTCACTTCAGGGGGGACACACCGTTCGGGGCACTGAAGCTTTCTTT. The full variable domain, with the rest looked up from reference TRBV18 and TRBJ1-1, is NAGVMQNPRHLVRRRGQEARLRCSPMKGHSHVYWYRQLPEEGLKFMVYLQKENIIDESGMPKERFSAEFPKEGPSILRIQQVVRGDSAAYFCASSLQGGHTVRGTEAFFGQGTRLTVV.

This clonotype has ten or more counts. The rearrangement links TRBV6-1 to TRBJ1-2, with TRBD1 matching over 12 bases. V gave up 6 bases and J gave up 8 bases; unmatched junction bases: 10. The CDR3 has 15 amino acids. Per germline, CDR1 MNHNS and CDR2 SASEGT. The CDR3: CASRQSGTGGAGYTF. The DNA for the CDR3 is TGTGCCAGCAGGCAATCCGGGACAGGGGGCGCAGGCTACACCTTC.

This clonotype was observed a handful of times. The chain employs TRBV12-3 or TRBV12-4 and TRBJ2-7; D tentatively fits TRBD1 or TRBD2 (5 bases each). The CDR3 consists of 14 residues. Trimming cost V 5 bases and J 6 bases, with 17 bases left between them. This chain's CDR3 is CASSLNPTGLEQYF. Here the CDR3 DNA reads TGTGCCAGCAGTCTAAACCCCACGGGGCTCGAGCAGTACTTC.

This clonotype was counted ten times or more. The CDR3 sequence: CASSPHRAGYTF. CDR3 in DNA: TGTGCCAGCAGTCCCCACAGGGCTGGCTACACCTTC. The chain is built from TRBV12-3 or TRBV12-4 and TRBJ1-2; maybe TRBD1 (6 bases). The CDR3 has 12 amino acids. V gave up 5 bases and J gave up 7 bases, with 11 bases separating them.

This clonotype was counted ten times or more. CDR3 nucleotides: TGTGCCAGCAGTACCAGGGAACTGAGGGGCTCCGAGCAGTACTTC. Protein: CASSTRELRGSEQYF. The genes are TRBV27 and TRBJ2-7, with D possibly called TRBD1 or TRBD2 (5 bases each). The V gene lost 5 bases and the J gene lost 6 bases, with 20 bases spanning the gap. The germline V gene encodes CDR1 MNHEY and CDR2 SMNVEV (reference sequence). The CDR3 consists of 15 residues.

This clonotype was detected ten times or more. This CDR3 reads CASSPTMTSGRAVQFF. The DNA for the CDR3 is TGTGCCAGCAGCCCCACGATGACTAGCGGGAGGGCCGTGCAGTTCTTC. The rearrangement uses TRBV3-1 and TRBJ2-1; 14 bases are shared with TRBD2. CDR1 is LGHDT and CDR2 is YNNKEL in the germline V gene (reference sequence). The CDR3 has 16 residues. Trimming removed 4 bases from V and 12 bases from J; junction bases left unmatched: 11.

This clonotype was seen at least ten times. The chain couples TRBV24-1 to TRBJ2-5; the match to TRBD1 covers 10 bases. The CDR3 contains 18 residues. Trimming cost V 4 bases and J 5 bases; bases outside gene matches: 15. In germline, CDR1 is KGHDR, CDR2 SFDVKD. CDR3 coding DNA: TGTGCCACCAGTGACACGGGCGCCGGGACAGGGGAAATGGAGACCCAGTACTTC. This translates into CATSDTGAGTGEMETQYF.

The rearrangement links TRBV20-1 to TRBJ2-7; D may be TRBD2 (6 bases). CDR3 length: 14 amino acids. CDR1 DFQATT and CDR2 SNEGSKA come from the germline V gene (reference sequence). V lost 3 bases and J 7 bases, leaving 19 bases between the germline ends. For the CDR3, the DNA is TGCAGTGCTAGGCTGGGGGGATCCCTTTGGGAGCAGTACTTC. This sequence encodes CSARLGGSLWEQYF.

This clonotype was counted a few times. This chain links TRBV20-1 with TRBJ2-2; TRBD2 aligns across 7 bases. V shed 0 bases and J 6 bases; nucleotides not matched to a gene: 10. From germline, CDR1 is DFQATT and CDR2 SNEGSKA (reference sequence). This CDR3 spans 16 amino acids. CDR3 sequence: CSARDRRGNWAGELFF. In DNA, the CDR3 is TGCAGTGCTAGAGATCGGCGGGGGAATTGGGCCGGGGAGCTGTTTTTT.

This clonotype occurred many times. The J gene is TRBJ2-6, the V gene TRBV5-1; unclear D gene. V gave up 4 bases and J gave up 0 bases, with 11 bases separating them. Germline V lookup: CDR1 SGHRS, CDR2 YFSETQ. The CDR3 has 16 amino acids. In nucleotides, the CDR3 is TGCGCCAGCAGCGGCTATCAGCACTCTGGGGCCAACGTCCTGACTTTC. Translation gives CASSGYQHSGANVLTF.

This clonotype was picked up many times. The V gene is TRBV15, the J gene TRBJ2-1; the D gene could be TRBD1 or TRBD2 (5 bases each). This CDR3 region has 14 residues. Germline CDR1 is LNHNV and CDR2 is YYDKDF (reference sequence). The V end lost 1 base, the J end lost 6 bases, and 10 bases lay between the germline ends. CDR3 sequence reads: CATSRGDGGNEQFF. The CDR3 DNA sequence: TGTGCCACCAGCAGAGGGGATGGGGGCAATGAGCAGTTCTTC.

Turning to this clonotype: The CDR3 carries no conserved terminal phenylalanine or tryptophan, so it likely arises from a read error. V usage is TRBV2 and J usage is TRBJ2-3; 10 bases fit TRBD2. Germline assignment: CDR1 SNHLY and CDR2 FYNNEI. V gave up 8 bases and J gave up 5 bases; unmatched junction bases: 7. This CDR3 spans 14 amino acids. Here the CDR3 DNA reads TGTGCCAGCGCCAGCGGGAGGGCCGGAGATACGCAGTATTCT. It translates to CASASGRAGDTQYS.

This clonotype has a single count. This rearrangement joins TRBV28 to TRBJ2-2; the D is unclear. Trimming left V 7 bases short and J 4 bases short, with 13 bases between. Per germline, CDR1 MDHEN and CDR2 SYDVKM. The CDR3 consists of 14 residues. The CDR3 spells CASTQLGITGELFF. The CDR3 region has the DNA TGTGCCAGCACACAGCTAGGAATCACCGGGGAGCTGTTTTTT. Full variable domain (outside the CDR3, taken from reference TRBV28 and TRBJ2-2): DVKVTQSSRYLVKRTGEKVFLECVQDMDHENMFWYRQDPGLGLRLIYFSYDVKMKEKGDIPEGYSVSREKKERFSLILESASTNQTSMYLCASTQLGITGELFFGEGSRLTVL.

This clonotype appeared a few times. The chain combines TRBV6-2 or TRBV6-3 with TRBJ2-2; D not certain. The CDR3 runs to 14 residues. Germline V lookup: CDR1 MNHEY, CDR2 SVGEGT. Trimming took off 6 bases at V and 6 bases at J, with 14 bases between the two ends. CDR3 in amino acids: CASSPGRVAGELFF. CDR3 bases: TGTGCCAGCAGCCCCGGTAGGGTGGCCGGGGAGCTGTTTTTT.